This T cell receptor (beta chain) was recovered during a study of response to subunit inactivated influenza vaccine. One entry per CDR3 protein, called by TCRdb with MiXCR from the RT-PCR reads. The sample lists 490,000 or so distinct CDR3 sequences, 7.6% occurring once. Germline V gene data show CDR1 as LGHDT and CDR2 as YNNKEL (reference sequence). The V segment lost 7 bases and the J segment 1 base; nucleotides outside the gene matches: 6. This CDR3 contains 15 residues. The sample was PBMCs from blood, taken roughly 24 months after vaccination. The TCR was taken from a man between 50 and 69 years old who received an inactivated influenza vaccine. The V call is TRBV3-1, the J call TRBJ2-3; 9 nucleotides match TRBD2. DNA for the CDR3: TGTGCCAGCAACCATCCTAGCGGGGGCACAGATACGCAGTATTTT. It yields the protein CASNHPSGGTDTQYF.